This T cell receptor (beta chain) was captured in a study of T cell repertoires in ileal Crohn's disease. General study findings and limits: Compared with non-smokers, active smokers at surgery showed more clonal expansions.

TCRB immunosequencing input was five hundred nanograms of biopsy DNA per sample. Sequenced by immunoSEQ multiplex PCR; TCRdb stores in-frame clones only, minus some. Of around 15,000 clones in the sample, roughly 78% are singletons; the top ten hold 4% to 4.5%. This clone has only one observation. The antigen is not known. Trimming removed 1 base from V and 9 bases from J; junction bases left unmatched: 10. The germline gives CDR1 SGHAT, CDR2 FQNNGV. This CDR3 has 15 residues. The gene calls are TRBV11-2 and TRBJ1-2; 8 bases align to TRBD1. The sequence derives from an adult with Crohn's disease. The specimen was ileal tissue. The CDR3 nucleotides are TGTGCCAGCAGCTTAGGGGTCGGACAGGGTGAAAGCTACACCTTC. It codes for CASSLGVGQGESYTF.